One sample yielded the 18 T cell receptor beta chains listed below, sequenced in a study of OX40 agonist ivuxolimab in advanced cancers. Libraries came from the immunoSEQ multiplex PCR assay. The table comes from immuneACCESS by way of TCRdb, which keeps in-frame sequences with V and J called. Part of the clones is missing from these tables; in studies checked, under half for an unresolved V gene and the rest for unknown reasons. Here the sample has roughly 24,000 clones; more than 80% occur a single time. The top ten clonotypes cover almost 35% of the sample. The input for sequencing was CD4+ or CD8+ T cells sorted from blood, taken in a trial of the OX40 agonist ivuxolimab. Every receptor here comes from an adult with an advanced solid tumor such as melanoma, head and neck, liver or kidney cancer.

This chain connects TRBV2 to TRBJ2-7; the D is unclear. CDR3 length equals 12 residues. V gave up 10 bases and J gave up 3 bases, with 13 bases separating them. The germline gives CDR1 SNHLY, CDR2 FYNNEI. CDR3 amino acids: CAIGPKGYEQYF. In nucleotides, the CDR3 is TGTGCCATAGGACCTAAGGGCTACGAGCAGTACTTC.

V usage is TRBV7-3 and J usage is TRBJ2-7, with 13 bases that match TRBD2. The CDR3 is 15 residues long. V shed 2 bases, J shed 3 bases, and the junction held 1 base outside the gene matches. CDR1 is SGHTA, CDR2 FQGTGA, per germline. The DNA of the CDR3 is TGTGCCAGCAGCTTAGGACTAGCGGGGGTCTACGAGCAGTACTTC. Its translation is CASSLGLAGVYEQYF.

The chain uses TRBV11-2 and TRBJ2-3; D gene unclear. V lost 2 bases and J 0 bases, leaving 6 bases between the germline ends. This CDR3 has 14 residues. The germline V gene encodes CDR1 SGHAT and CDR2 FQNNGV. CDR3 in DNA: TGTGCCAGCAGCTTACACGGGAGCACAGATACGCAGTATTTT. It specifies CASSLHGSTDTQYF.

This clone was seen only a few times. J is TRBJ2-1 and V is TRBV10-2; 9 bases fit TRBD2. Germline values: CDR1 WSHSY, CDR2 SAAADI. CDR3 size: 14 residues. V was pared by 7 bases and J by 5 bases, with 6 bases of the junction left unmatched. CDR3 in amino acids: CASMGIAGDNEQFF. The CDR3 DNA is TGCGCCAGCATGGGGATAGCGGGGGACAATGAGCAGTTCTTC.

The chain joins TRBV18 to TRBJ1-4, with a tentative D call TRBD1 (5 bases). The germline V and J ends were trimmed by 2 bases and 10 bases, with 17 bases remaining between them. Germline V gives CDR1 KGHSH, CDR2 LQKENI. There are 15 residues in the CDR3. The CDR3 DNA sequence: TGTGCCAGCTCACCAGAACAGGATTCGGACGGAAAACTGTTTTTT. Translated, it gives CASSPEQDSDGKLFF.

The rearrangement links TRBV7-9 to TRBJ2-1, with 12 positions matching TRBD2. V was clipped by 3 bases and J by 8 bases; unmatched bases: 8. In germline, CDR1 is SEHNR, CDR2 FQNEAQ (reference sequence). CDR3 length: 16 residues. CDR3 sequence (DNA): TGTGCCAGCAGCTTCCTAGCGGGGGGGCCAGTCGATGAGCAGTTCTTC. It codes for CASSFLAGGPVDEQFF.

V and J are TRBV15 and TRBJ2-7; D ambiguous. The CDR3 is 13 amino acids. V dropped 5 bases and J dropped 0 bases, with 8 bases sitting between them. The germline V gene has CDR1 LNHNV and CDR2 YYDKDF (reference sequence). CDR3 nucleotide sequence: TGTGCCACCAGCCCAGAGAACTCCTACGAGCAGTACTTC. Protein sequence: CATSPENSYEQYF.

The chain couples TRBV7-9 to TRBJ2-1, with D perhaps TRBD1 (6 bases). With 7 bases removed from V and 0 bases from J, the gap between germline ends came to 13 bases. Germline V gene data show CDR1 as SEHNR and CDR2 as FQNEAQ (reference sequence). There are 15 residues in the CDR3. CDR3 nucleotide sequence: TGTGCCAGCATCGACAGGACGGTCTCCTACAATGAGCAGTTCTTC. This translates into CASIDRTVSYNEQFF.

The CDR3 protein is CASSPVLAGTQYF. The CDR3 nucleotides read TGTGCCAGCAGCCCGGTCCTAGCGGGGACCCAGTACTTC. This sequence joins TRBV7-3 and TRBJ2-5; 8 bases align to TRBD2. Trimming at V came to 5 bases and at J to 7 bases, leaving 6 bases not matched to a gene. Looked up from germline, CDR1 is SGHTA and CDR2 is FQGTGA. The CDR3 spans 13 residues.

The CDR3 sequence: CASSLDGDSSYEQYF. Written as DNA, the CDR3 is TGTGCCAGCAGCTTAGACGGAGACAGCTCCTACGAGCAGTACTTC. The rearrangement uses TRBV11-2 and TRBJ2-7, with D maybe TRBD1 (5 bases). V gave up 0 bases and J gave up 0 bases, with 9 bases separating them. This CDR3 spans 15 amino acids. Germline CDR1 is SGHAT and CDR2 is FQNNGV.

The V and J genes are TRBV29-1 and TRBJ2-1; TRBD2 matches 11 bases. Trimming removed 4 bases from V and 7 bases from J; junction bases left unmatched: 12. There are 16 residues in the CDR3. Germline V gives CDR1 SQVTM, CDR2 ANQGSEA. The CDR3 spells CSVAISGRATSNEQFF. The CDR3 DNA reads TGCAGCGTTGCCATTAGCGGGAGGGCCACTTCGAATGAGCAGTTCTTC.

This chain uses TRBV19 with TRBJ2-7; a possible D gene is TRBD2 (5 bases). Looked up from germline, CDR1 is LNHDA and CDR2 is SQIVND (reference sequence). V was trimmed by 3 bases and J by 1 base, leaving 13 bases between them. CDR3 size: 15 residues. In nucleotides, the CDR3 is TGTGCCAGTAGTATTCTGGGGAGTTCGTCCTACGAGCAGTACTTC. Encoded protein: CASSILGSSSYEQYF. The whole variable domain, remainder taken from reference TRBV19 and TRBJ2-7, is DGGITQSPKYLFRKEGQNVTLSCEQNLNHDAMYWYRQDPGQGLRLIYYSQIVNDFQKGDIAEGYSVSREKKESFPLTVTSAQKNPTAFYLCASSILGSSSYEQYFGPGTRLTVT.

The V call is TRBV28, the J call TRBJ2-6; tentative D call: TRBD2 (5 bases). The germline CDR1 and CDR2 sequences are MDHEN and SYDVKM. Trimming took 6 bases from V and 0 from J, leaving 36 bases between them. The CDR3 contains 24 residues. The CDR3 coding sequence is TGTGCCAGCAGCCATGTCTGGGCCTCCAACCTAGGGTGGCGGGCCCTCTCTGGGGCCAACGTCCTGACTTTC. Its protein product is CASSHVWASNLGWRALSGANVLTF.

V and J are TRBV28 and TRBJ2-3; D remains unclear. V lost 3 bases, J lost 2 bases, and 9 bases lay in between. This CDR3 contains 14 residues. CDR1 MDHEN and CDR2 SYDVKM come from the germline V gene. The CDR3 protein is CASSFGTVTDTQYF. CDR3 nucleotides: TGTGCCAGCAGTTTCGGCACAGTCACAGATACGCAGTATTTT.

The chain has TRBV9 and TRBJ1-1; D remains ambiguous. The CDR3 is made up of 14 amino acids. CDR1 is SGDLS, CDR2 YYNGEE, per germline. The V end was cut by 4 bases, the J end by 0 bases, with 10 bases between. The CDR3 DNA reads as TGTGCCAGCAGCCCTCGAGTAGTGAACACTGAAGCTTTCTTT. Translated: CASSPRVVNTEAFF.

The chain recombines TRBV5-5 with TRBJ2-2; 9 nucleotides align to TRBD1. The CDR3 loop spans 17 amino acids. V was pared by 4 bases and J by 1 base, with 8 bases of the junction left unmatched. Germline-derived CDR1 and CDR2 are SGHKS and YYEKEE (reference sequence). The CDR3 DNA sequence: TGTGCCAGCAGCGCCAGTACAGGGGGCCTGAACACCGGGGAGCTGTTTTTT. It encodes CASSASTGGLNTGELFF.

This chain uses TRBV27 with TRBJ2-1; D gene unclear. The V and J ends lost 4 bases and 0 bases respectively, with 7 bases between them. Per the germline V gene, CDR1 is MNHEY and CDR2 is SMNVEV (reference sequence). The CDR3 has 14 amino acids. The chain's CDR3 is CASSYQISYNEQFF. CDR3 nucleotides: TGTGCCAGCAGTTACCAAATCTCCTACAATGAGCAGTTCTTC.

The chain is built from TRBV4-1 and TRBJ2-7, with D unresolved. V was clipped by 0 bases and J by 0 bases, with 12 bases between them. The germline gives CDR1 MGHRA, CDR2 YSYEKL. The CDR3 has 16 amino acids. CDR3 loop: CASSQDAKPGSYEQYF. The CDR3 nucleotides are TGCGCCAGCAGCCAAGATGCCAAGCCCGGCTCCTACGAGCAGTACTTC.